These 28 T cell receptor beta chains were all obtained from the same sample, sequenced in a study of T-cell reconstitution after alpha-beta-depleted transplantation in children. Unique molecular identifiers were incorporated during preparation of the TCRbeta library. TCRdb called the PCR reads again in MiXCR, with one record for every CDR3 protein. The sample records hundreds of thousands of distinct CDR3 sequences, about 10% being singletons. The sequenced sample was PBMCs, obtained before TCRalphabeta/CD19-depleted stem cell transplant. These receptors all stem from a child between 2 and 9 years old with inherited bone marrow failure, due to receive a stem cell transplant.

This clonotype has at least ten counts. The chain employs TRBV14 and TRBJ2-1; D unclear. Germline V gene lookup returns CDR1 SGHDN and CDR2 FVKESK. The length of the CDR3 is 15 residues. V gave up 1 base and J gave up 2 bases, with 9 bases separating them. The CDR3: CASSQGPAAYNEQFF. CDR3 sequence (DNA): TGTGCCAGCAGCCAAGGGCCAGCTGCCTACAATGAGCAGTTCTTC.

The V and J genes are TRBV7-9 and TRBJ2-1; D perhaps matches TRBD1 (6 bases). The ends were cut back, 5 bases at V and 10 bases at J, with 21 bases in the middle. Germline loops: CDR1 SEHNR, CDR2 FQNEAQ (reference sequence). This CDR3 is built from 15 residues. The CDR3 protein is CASSRLLTGTIEQFF. CDR3 DNA sequence: TGTGCCAGCAGCCGCCTCTTAACAGGGACAATCGAGCAGTTCTTC.

This CDR3 is CATIQGARNQPQHF. CDR3 nucleotide sequence: TGTGCCACCATACAGGGGGCACGCAATCAGCCCCAGCATTTT. The V gene is TRBV12-3 or TRBV12-4, the J gene TRBJ1-5; 9 bases match TRBD1. The trim removed 10 bases at V and 2 bases at J, leaving 6 bases unmatched. This CDR3 contains 14 residues.

This clonotype was seen many times. The V and J genes are TRBV25-1 and TRBJ2-5, with 8 bases identical to TRBD2. The V and J ends lost 4 bases and 5 bases, in that order; junction bases with no gene match: 9. The CDR3 is made up of 15 amino acids. Germline CDR1 reads MGHDK; CDR2 reads SYGVNS. CDR3 sequence (DNA): TGTGCCAGCAGTGTTCGCGGGAGGTCTTCTGAGACCCAGTACTTC. As protein: CASSVRGRSSETQYF.

CDR3 nucleotide sequence: TGTGCCAGCAGCTTGGATTGGATCTCCCAAGAGACCCAGTACTTC. Protein: CASSLDWISQETQYF. The rearrangement uses TRBV5-4 and TRBJ2-5; D ambiguous. Trimming pared 0 bases from V and 1 base from J, leaving 10 bases between. The CDR3 is 15 amino acids. The germline CDR1 and CDR2 sequences are SGHNT and YYREEE (reference sequence).

This clonotype was seen repeatedly, ten times or more. The CDR3 region is CASSPQGQGEQYF. DNA of the CDR3: TGTGCCAGCAGCCCCCAGGGTCAGGGCGAGCAGTACTTC. This chain links TRBV7-2 with TRBJ2-7; weak D call: TRBD1 (5 bases). V lost 5 bases to trimming and J lost 6 bases, with 14 bases between them. Germline loops: CDR1 SGHTA, CDR2 FQGNSA. The CDR3 spans 13 residues. The variable domain in full, completed from reference TRBV7-2 and TRBJ2-7, reads GAGVSQSPSNKVTEKGKDVELRCDPISGHTALYWYRQSLGQGLEFLIYFQGNSAPDKSGLPSDRFSAERTGGSVSTLTIQRTQQEDSAVYLCASSPQGQGEQYFGPGTRLTVT.

This clonotype was recorded at least ten times. V gene TRBV7-2 combines with J gene TRBJ2-3, with no clear D. From germline, CDR1 is SGHTA and CDR2 FQGNSA. Trimming removed 6 bases from V and 2 bases from J, with 12 bases in between. The CDR3 loop spans 14 amino acids. CDR3 bases: TGTGCCAGCAGTTCAAACCCCGTCACAGATACGCAGTATTTT. Residues: CASSSNPVTDTQYF. Full variable domain (outside the CDR3, taken from reference TRBV7-2 and TRBJ2-3): GAGVSQSPSNKVTEKGKDVELRCDPISGHTALYWYRQSLGQGLEFLIYFQGNSAPDKSGLPSDRFSAERTGGSVSTLTIQRTQQEDSAVYLCASSSNPVTDTQYFGPGTRLTVL.

In this sample, this clonotype turned up many times. The gene calls are TRBV4-3 and TRBJ2-3, with TRBD2 matching 11 bases. The CDR3 runs to 19 residues. CDR1 LGHNA and CDR2 YSLEER come from the germline V gene. V lost 4 bases to trimming and J lost 1 base; unmatched junction nucleotides: 13. The CDR3 region has the DNA TGCGCCAGCAGCCCTCACTTTAGCGGGAGGGACTATGGCACAGATACGCAGTATTTT. Protein: CASSPHFSGRDYGTDTQYF.

A few counts support this clonotype. The chain is built from TRBV7-9 and TRBJ2-3; no firm D call. Germline loops: CDR1 SEHNR, CDR2 FQNEAQ (reference sequence). Trimming left V 1 base short and J 1 base short, with 15 bases between. CDR3 length: 17 amino acids. The CDR3 nucleotides are TGTGCCAGCAGCTTAGGGTATCTAGGCCACCGCACAGATACGCAGTATTTT. Its protein product is CASSLGYLGHRTDTQYF.

This clonotype was seen ten or more times. The rearrangement links TRBV4-2 to TRBJ2-7, with TRBD1 matching 9 bases. Germline-derived CDR1 and CDR2 are LGHNA and YNFKEQ. The V gene end was trimmed by 2 bases and the J gene end by 3 bases; junction bases not matched to a gene: 11. The CDR3 is 17 residues long. The CDR3 nucleotides are TGTGCCAGCAGCCAATTGGGACCGGGACAGGGAATCTACGAGCAGTACTTC. It yields the protein CASSQLGPGQGIYEQYF.

In this sample, this clonotype turned up many times. The chain is built from TRBV20-1 and TRBJ2-1; D is unclear. The ends were cut back, 5 bases at V and 2 bases at J, with 16 bases in the middle. The CDR3 runs to 15 residues. The germline gives CDR1 DFQATT, CDR2 SNEGSKA (reference sequence). The CDR3 protein is CSAGTRMAAYNEQFF. The CDR3 nucleotides read TGCAGTGCTGGAACCAGGATGGCTGCCTACAATGAGCAGTTCTTC.

This clonotype has at least ten counts. The chain links TRBV15 to TRBJ2-1; D unresolved. Germline CDR1 and CDR2: LNHNV and YYDKDF (reference sequence). This CDR3 region has 15 residues. Trimming cost V 3 bases and J 3 bases, with 12 bases left between them. The CDR3 here is CATSSKFLSYNEQFF. Written as DNA, the CDR3 is TGTGCCACCAGCAGTAAGTTTTTGAGCTACAATGAGCAGTTCTTC.

This clonotype was found many times. The chain employs TRBV29-1 and TRBJ2-1; 7 bases are shared with TRBD1. Germline V CDR1 and CDR2: SQVTM, ANQGSEA. V gave up 7 bases and J gave up 4 bases; unmatched junction bases: 7. This CDR3 has 13 amino acids. The CDR3 DNA is TGCAGCGCCTACAGGGGACCGTACAATGAGCAGTTCTTC. It is translated as CSAYRGPYNEQFF.

A few counts support this clonotype. The V and J genes are TRBV7-8 and TRBJ2-5; the D is unclear. Germline CDR1 reads SGHVS; CDR2 reads FQNEAQ. The germline V and J ends were trimmed by 5 bases and 5 bases, with 9 bases remaining between them. CDR3 length: 12 residues. The DNA for the CDR3 is TGTGCCAGCAGCCGGGTCAGGGAGACCCAGTACTTC. Its protein product is CASSRVRETQYF.

This clonotype was seen once. A much larger clone lies one base from this, so it may be a read error. The chain carries TRBV4-3 and TRBJ2-6; D gene ambiguous. Germline CDR1 is LGHNA and CDR2 is YSLEER. The CDR3 totals 15 residues. V lost 0 bases and J 3 bases, leaving 6 bases between the germline ends. CDR3 in amino acids: CASSQESVGANVLTF. The CDR3 nucleotides read TGCGCCAGCAGCCAAGAATCAGTTGGGGCCAACGTCCTGACTTTC.

This clonotype has a count of ten or more. The gene calls are TRBV28 and TRBJ2-1; the match to TRBD1 covers 7 bases. This CDR3 comprises 14 residues. Germline CDR1 MDHEN, CDR2 SYDVKM. After removal of 3 bases from V and 4 bases from J, the junction contained 3 bases not matched to a gene. CDR3 coding DNA: TGTGCCAGCAGTTTGGGGACAGCATACAATGAGCAGTTCTTC. It translates to CASSLGTAYNEQFF.

This clonotype has ten or more counts. V and J are TRBV27 and TRBJ2-3; possibly TRBD2 for D (5 bases). Trimming cost V 5 bases and J 2 bases, with 11 bases left between them. The CDR3 consists of 14 residues. Looked up from germline, CDR1 is MNHEY and CDR2 is SMNVEV (reference sequence). CDR3 loop: CASSPKRNTDTQYF. For the CDR3, the DNA is TGTGCCAGCAGTCCTAAGCGGAACACAGATACGCAGTATTTT.

This clonotype was counted many times. V usage is TRBV20-1 and J usage is TRBJ2-2; 9 bases fit TRBD2. Per the germline V gene, CDR1 is DFQATT and CDR2 is SNEGSKA (reference sequence). With 3 bases clipped from V and 5 bases from J, the junction kept 4 bases outside the gene matches. The length of the CDR3 is 14 residues. CDR3 sequence: CSASNLAGTGELFF. The CDR3 DNA reads TGCAGTGCTAGTAATCTAGCGGGGACCGGGGAGCTGTTTTTT.

The sample holds many counts of this clonotype. The rearrangement joins TRBV20-1 to TRBJ1-1; D is uncertain. CDR3 length: 12 residues. The germline CDR1 and CDR2 sequences are DFQATT and SNEGSKA (reference sequence). Trimming shortened V by 4 bases and J by 1 base, and 7 bases separated the two germline ends. CDR3 sequence: CSAIGRNTEAFF. The CDR3 nucleotides read TGCAGTGCTATTGGTAGGAACACTGAAGCTTTCTTT.

This clonotype came up many times. This chain joins TRBV5-1 and TRBJ2-5; D unclear. The CDR3 runs 15 residues. The V end lost 0 bases, the J end lost 2 bases, and 11 bases lay between the germline ends. Per germline, CDR1 SGHRS and CDR2 YFSETQ. The CDR3 is CASSLENSGQETQYF. The CDR3, as DNA: TGCGCCAGCAGCTTGGAAAATAGTGGACAAGAGACCCAGTACTTC.

This clonotype has a count of ten or more. The J gene is TRBJ2-7, the V gene TRBV10-3; D is perhaps TRBD2 (5 bases). In germline, CDR1 is ENHRY, CDR2 SYGVKD. V lost 6 bases and J lost 0, with 12 bases in between. CDR3 length equals 14 residues. The CDR3 spells CAIRSIASSYEQYF. In nucleotides, the CDR3 is TGTGCCATCAGATCGATAGCGAGCTCCTACGAGCAGTACTTC.

Concerning this clonotype: This may come from a read error, since a much larger clone is one base off. This sequence joins TRBV7-9 and TRBJ1-2; D is possibly TRBD1 (5 bases). The V end lost 6 bases, the J end lost 8 bases, and 16 bases lay between the germline ends. CDR1 is SEHNR, CDR2 FQNEAQ, per germline (reference sequence). This CDR3 region has 13 residues. This CDR3 reads CASRNRQGGGYTF. The CDR3 region has the DNA TGTGCCAGCAGAAATCGCCAGGGTGGCGGCTACACCTTC. The variable domain in full, with the rest retrieved from reference TRBV7-9 and TRBJ1-2, is DTGVSQNPRHKITKRGQNVTFRCDPISEHNRLYWYRQTLGQGPEFLTYFQNEAQLEKSRLLSDRFSAERPKGSFSTLEIQRTEQGDSAMYLCASRNRQGGGYTFGSGTRLTVV.

This clonotype was seen only once. CDR3 nucleotides: TGCAGCGTCCTGAGGGGTAGCGGGAGGGCCCCAGATACGCAGTATTTT. This translates into CSVLRGSGRAPDTQYF. This chain connects TRBV29-1 to TRBJ2-3; 11 nucleotides align to TRBD2. Germline CDR1 SQVTM, CDR2 ANQGSEA. Losses at the gene ends were 6 bases for V and 4 bases for J; bases not matched to a gene: 12. This CDR3 spans 16 amino acids.

The table lists this clonotype with many counts. This sequence joins TRBV7-8 and TRBJ2-1; D is possibly TRBD2 (6 bases). Trimming shortened V by 2 bases and J by 1 base, and 18 bases separated the two germline ends. CDR1 and CDR2 from the germline V gene are SGHVS and FQNEAQ. CDR3 length: 18 amino acids. This CDR3 reads CASSLPGTEGPSYNEQFF. CDR3 nucleotides: TGTGCCAGCAGCTTACCCGGAACGGAGGGGCCTTCCTACAATGAGCAGTTCTTC.

The chain combines TRBV27 with TRBJ2-1; unclear D gene. CDR1 and CDR2 (germline): MNHEY, SMNVEV (reference sequence). The CDR3 runs 12 residues. V was shortened by 6 bases and J by 6 bases, with 9 bases between the two germline ends. CDR3 DNA sequence: TGTGCCAGCAGCGACTTAGGCAATGAGCAGTTCTTC. It yields the protein CASSDLGNEQFF.

The table lists this clonotype with many counts. J is TRBJ2-1 and V is TRBV12-3 or TRBV12-4; 9 bases align to TRBD2. This CDR3 comprises 12 residues. CDR3 region: CAAGGRDNEQFF. The CDR3 DNA reads TGTGCAGCGGGGGGTAGGGACAATGAGCAGTTCTTC.

As to this clonotype: This sequence may be a read error, since a much larger clone differs from it by one base. This rearrangement joins TRBV6-1 to TRBJ2-5; 8 bases align to TRBD1. The length of the CDR3 is 15 residues. CDR1 is MNHNS and CDR2 is SASEGT in the germline V gene. J gave up 4 bases and V 3 bases, and 7 bases lay outside the gene matches. CDR3 sequence (DNA): TGTGCCAGCAGTGACTGGACAGGGCGCCGAGAGACCCAGTACTTC. It specifies CASSDWTGRRETQYF.

This clonotype was picked up many times. The gene calls are TRBV7-6 and TRBJ2-7; 9 nucleotides line up with TRBD1. CDR3 length: 14 residues. Germline CDR1 reads SGHVS; CDR2 reads FNYEAQ. The V and J ends lost 5 bases and 6 bases, in that order; junction bases with no gene match: 8. The CDR3, as DNA: TGTGCCAGCAGCGAAACGGACAGGGGAAGCGAGCAGTACTTC. This encodes CASSETDRGSEQYF.